One sample yielded the 27 T cell receptor beta chains listed below, sequenced in a study of OX40 agonist ivuxolimab in advanced cancers. The method was immunoSEQ multiplex PCR; TCRdb's version includes in-frame clones alone and lacks a portion of them. The table has over 55,000 clones, 70% to 85% seen once. Sample: CD4+ or CD8+ T cells sorted from blood, taken in a trial of the OX40 agonist ivuxolimab. The receptors originated from an adult with an advanced solid tumor such as melanoma, head and neck, liver or kidney cancer.

This chain links TRBV6-6 with TRBJ1-2, with D maybe TRBD1 (5 bases). The CDR3 spans 12 residues. Trimming stripped 5 bases from V and 6 bases from J, with 10 bases between. Germline CDR1 and CDR2: MNHNY and SVGAGI (reference sequence). CDR3 DNA sequence: TGTGCCAGCAGTCGAGGGACCAATGGCTACACCTTC. Translating gives CASSRGTNGYTF.

The genes are TRBV4-1 and TRBJ2-3; D is unclear. Trimming removed 0 bases at V and 2 bases at J, with 15 bases between. This CDR3 region has 17 residues. Germline loops: CDR1 MGHRA, CDR2 YSYEKL. The CDR3 DNA reads as TGCGCCAGCAGCCAAGATTCGAGTCCCTTAATCACAGATACGCAGTATTTT. Amino acids: CASSQDSSPLITDTQYF.

The chain combines TRBV5-1 with TRBJ2-2, with 8 bases aligning to TRBD1. The CDR3 runs 16 residues. The germline V gene encodes CDR1 SGHRS and CDR2 YFSETQ. V was pared by 3 bases and J by 7 bases, with 11 bases of the junction left unmatched. CDR3 residues: CASSSSAGGWVGELFF. In nucleotides, the CDR3 is TGCGCCAGCAGCTCCTCGGCAGGGGGCTGGGTCGGGGAGCTGTTTTTT.

CDR3 sequence (DNA): TGTGCCAGCAGCGGGGGGACAGGGGATGGAAACACCATATATTTT. It yields the protein CASSGGTGDGNTIYF. V gene TRBV9 combines with J gene TRBJ1-3, with 10 positions matching TRBD1. Unmatched junction bases numbered 3, after V lost 3 bases and J lost 3 bases. The CDR3 contains 15 residues. In germline, CDR1 is SGDLS, CDR2 YYNGEE.

The CDR3 region is CASSVDGVAGELFF. In nucleotides, the CDR3 is TGTGCCAGCAGCGTAGACGGCGTAGCCGGGGAGCTGTTTTTT. The rearrangement uses TRBV9 and TRBJ2-2; D remains unclear. The CDR3 covers 14 residues. Germline CDR1 SGDLS, CDR2 YYNGEE. Trimming took 0 bases from V and 6 from J, leaving 9 bases between them.

This clone was counted once. The genes are TRBV6-5 and TRBJ2-2; D not certain. The V gene lost 4 bases and the J gene lost 1 base, with 1 base spanning the gap. This CDR3 comprises 12 residues. Germline CDR1 and CDR2: MNHEY and SVGAGI. The DNA for the CDR3 is TGTGCCAGCAGTTGGAACACCGGGGAGCTGTTTTTT. Amino acids: CASSWNTGELFF.

The chain recombines TRBV6-5 with TRBJ1-5; D is ambiguous. Germline loops: CDR1 MNHEY, CDR2 SVGAGI. The ends were cut back, 0 bases at V and 7 bases at J, with 7 bases in the middle. The CDR3 consists of 13 residues. Written as DNA, the CDR3 is TGTGCCAGCAGTTACTCGCCGACACAGCCCCAGCATTTT. This codes for CASSYSPTQPQHF.

This clone was seen just once. The chain is built from TRBV6-7 and TRBJ1-1, with TRBD1 matching over 9 bases. TRBV6-7 is an open reading frame whose function is uncertain. Germline trimming cut 10 bases from V and 1 base from J; bases unmatched to any gene: 13. This CDR3 is built from 16 residues. CDR3 in DNA: TGTGCCACCAGGGGGGGGACAGGGAGAAGGAACACTGAAGCTTTCTTT. Amino acid sequence: CATRGGTGRRNTEAFF.

This rearrangement joins TRBV7-8 to TRBJ2-2; D is ambiguous. Trimming removed 3 bases from V and 6 bases from J, with 5 bases in between. The CDR3 length is 12 residues. The V gene's germline CDR1 is SGHVS and CDR2 FQNEAQ. CDR3 in DNA: TGTGCCAGCAGCTTCCCCCCCGGGGAGCTGTTTTTT. Translating it yields CASSFPPGELFF.

This rearrangement joins TRBV6-1 to TRBJ1-2; D call uncertain. The germline gives CDR1 MNHNS, CDR2 SASEGT. The CDR3 has 12 residues. Between the trimmed V and J ends, which lost 7 bases and 4 bases, there was a span of 10 bases. Written as DNA, the CDR3 is TGTGCCAGCATGGAGAGATTCTATGGCTACACCTTC. Translated: CASMERFYGYTF.

The chain is built from TRBV9 and TRBJ1-2, with D possibly matching TRBD1 (5 bases). This CDR3 region has 15 residues. Germline CDR1 reads SGDLS; CDR2 reads YYNGEE. The ends were cut back, 3 bases at V and 8 bases at J, with 20 bases in the middle. This CDR3 is CASSAGAEPRWGYTF. The CDR3 DNA sequence: TGTGCCAGCAGCGCCGGGGCAGAGCCCCGGTGGGGCTACACCTTC.

The chain has TRBV6-5 and TRBJ2-7, with D possibly TRBD1 on 6 matching bases. Germline CDR1 is MNHEY and CDR2 is SVGAGI. CDR3 length: 15 residues. V dropped 6 bases and J dropped 3 bases, with 18 bases sitting between them. The CDR3 loop reads CASSRLTGIGYEQYF. The CDR3 region has the DNA TGTGCCAGCAGCCGCTTAACAGGGATAGGCTACGAGCAGTACTTC.

The chain is built from TRBV2 and TRBJ2-5, with 11 nucleotides matching TRBD2. The germline gives CDR1 SNHLY, CDR2 FYNNEI. J lost 2 bases, V lost 8 bases, and 7 bases had no gene match. This CDR3 region has 15 residues. CDR3 loop: CASGAGLADQETQYF. In DNA form, the CDR3 reads TGTGCCAGCGGGGCGGGACTAGCGGATCAAGAGACCCAGTACTTC.

This clone was observed a handful of times. CDR3 sequence (DNA): TGTGCCAGCAGTGATAAGGGCAGGGGAGAGACCCAGTACTTC. It translates to CASSDKGRGETQYF. This sequence joins TRBV6-1 and TRBJ2-5, with D possibly TRBD1 on 6 matching bases. This CDR3 is 14 amino acids long. V lost 3 bases, J lost 4 bases, and 12 bases lay in between. Germline V gene data show CDR1 as MNHNS and CDR2 as SASEGT.

The CDR3 here is CASSLRTGYNEQFF. The CDR3 coding sequence is TGTGCCAGCAGCTTAAGGACAGGGTACAATGAGCAGTTCTTC. The chain has TRBV7-6 and TRBJ2-1; 8 bases are shared with TRBD1. The CDR3 is made up of 14 amino acids. Trimming took 2 bases from V and 4 from J; bases not matched to a gene: 1. In germline, CDR1 is SGHVS, CDR2 FNYEAQ. The full variable domain, completed using reference TRBV7-6 and TRBJ2-1, is GAGVSQSPRYKVTKRGQDVALRCDPISGHVSLYWYRQALGQGPEFLTYFNYEAQQDKSGLPNDRFSAERPEGSISTLTIQRTEQRDSAMYRCASSLRTGYNEQFFGPGTRLTVL.

J is TRBJ1-5 and V is TRBV7-9; 7 bases are shared with TRBD1. The CDR3 has 15 amino acids. Germline V gives CDR1 SEHNR, CDR2 FQNEAQ (reference sequence). V lost 4 bases and J lost 6; bases outside the gene matches: 9. The CDR3 DNA reads TGTGCCAGCAGCTCAAAGACAGGGAGAACTCAGCCCCAGCATTTT. It encodes CASSSKTGRTQPQHF.

V and J are TRBV9 and TRBJ1-1, with TRBD1 identical over 9 bases. The CDR3 loop spans 15 amino acids. Losses at the gene ends were 0 bases for V and 9 bases for J; bases not matched to a gene: 9. Germline V gene sequence: CDR1 SGDLS, CDR2 YYNGEE. For the CDR3, the DNA is TGTGCCAGCAGCGTAGGGGACAGGGAGCAACACAAAGCTTTCTTT. Its protein is CASSVGDREQHKAFF.

In this sample, this clone turned up a few times. This chain joins TRBV6-1 and TRBJ1-1, with D tentatively TRBD1 (5 bases). This CDR3 is built from 15 residues. V lost 6 bases and J 1 base, leaving 15 bases between the germline ends. The germline CDR1 and CDR2 sequences are MNHNS and SASEGT. This CDR3 reads CASRAQVFKNTEAFF. The CDR3 DNA reads as TGTGCCAGCAGGGCACAGGTTTTCAAGAACACTGAAGCTTTCTTT.

This clone came up many times. This chain joins TRBV5-1 and TRBJ1-6, with 7 nucleotides matching TRBD1. CDR3 size: 17 residues. With 0 bases clipped from V and 6 bases from J, the junction kept 9 bases outside the gene matches. Germline assignment: CDR1 SGHRS and CDR2 YFSETQ. CDR3 sequence reads: CASSLGIVGTANSPLHF. CDR3 nucleotide sequence: TGCGCCAGCAGCTTGGGGATCGTCGGGACAGCTAATTCACCCCTCCACTTT.

The count of this clone is one. This chain links TRBV5-1 with TRBJ2-5; TRBD1 or TRBD2 may be the D gene (5 bases each). This CDR3 has 15 amino acids. V shed 4 bases and J shed 2 bases, with 15 bases lying between them. Germline V gives CDR1 SGHRS, CDR2 YFSETQ. CDR3 sequence reads: CASSPGTGPQETQYF. CDR3 coding DNA: TGCGCCAGCAGCCCCGGGACGGGACCTCAAGAGACCCAGTACTTC.

Only a few counts were recorded for this clone. The genes are TRBV4-2 and TRBJ1-5, with TRBD1 matching over 7 bases. The germline V gene has CDR1 LGHNA and CDR2 YNFKEQ. CDR3 length equals 18 residues. Losses at the gene ends were 2 bases for V and 3 bases for J; bases not matched to a gene: 13. The CDR3, as DNA: TGTGCCAGCAGCCAATTCATGACAGGGTATTTTGACAATCAGCCCCAGCATTTT. As protein: CASSQFMTGYFDNQPQHF.

V usage is TRBV5-8 and J usage is TRBJ1-6; no definite D call. Between the trimmed V and J ends, which lost 0 bases and 1 base, there was a span of 8 bases. Germline CDR1 and CDR2: SGHTS and YDEGEE. The CDR3 is made up of 16 amino acids. The CDR3: CASSLERFSYNSPLHF. The CDR3 nucleotides are TGTGCCAGCAGCTTGGAACGGTTTTCCTATAATTCACCCCTCCACTTT. Full variable domain (missing parts from reference TRBV5-8 and TRBJ1-6): EAGVTQSPTHLIKTRGQQATLRCSPISGHTSVYWYQQALGLGLQFLLWYDEGEERNRGNFPPRFSGRQFPNYSSELNVNALELEDSALYLCASSLERFSYNSPLHFGNGTRLTVT.

The chain joins TRBV5-1 to TRBJ1-2; TRBD1 aligns across 9 bases. Germline V gene lookup returns CDR1 SGHRS and CDR2 YFSETQ. The V segment lost 3 bases and the J segment 2 bases; nucleotides outside the gene matches: 5. CDR3 length: 15 residues. The CDR3 nucleotides read TGCGCCAGCAGCTCAGGGGGACAGGGAAACTATGGCTACACCTTC. Protein product: CASSSGGQGNYGYTF.

The rearrangement links TRBV5-5 to TRBJ2-2, with D perhaps TRBD1 (5 bases). The CDR3 loop spans 15 amino acids. The V gene lost 0 bases and the J gene lost 5 bases, with 11 bases spanning the gap. Germline V gives CDR1 SGHKS, CDR2 YYEKEE (reference sequence). The CDR3 sequence is CASSLASAGTGELFF. DNA of the CDR3: TGTGCCAGCAGCTTGGCTTCGGCAGGGACCGGGGAGCTGTTTTTT. Full variable domain (rest looked up from reference TRBV5-5 and TRBJ2-2): DAGVTQSPTHLIKTRGQQVTLRCSPISGHKSVSWYQQVLGQGPQFIFQYYEKEERGRGNFPDRFSARQFPNYSSELNVNALLLGDSALYLCASSLASAGTGELFFGEGSRLTVL.

This rearrangement joins TRBV5-6 to TRBJ1-6; D unresolved. The V end was cut by 2 bases, the J end by 8 bases, with 11 bases between. CDR1 is SGHDT, CDR2 YYEEEE, per germline. CDR3 length: 14 residues. DNA for the CDR3: TGTGCCAGCAGCTTAACAGTAGGTGATTCACCCCTCCACTTT. Translation gives CASSLTVGDSPLHF.

The V and J genes are TRBV19 and TRBJ1-1; D gene uncertain. The germline V and J ends were trimmed by 3 bases and 0 bases, with 5 bases remaining between them. The CDR3 is 13 residues long. Germline V CDR1 and CDR2: LNHDA, SQIVND (reference sequence). CDR3 loop: CASSMRLNTEAFF. CDR3 DNA sequence: TGTGCCAGTAGTATGAGATTGAACACTGAAGCTTTCTTT.

This chain connects TRBV11-2 to TRBJ1-3, with no clear D. In germline, CDR1 is SGHAT, CDR2 FQNNGV. CDR3 size: 13 residues. V was cut by 2 bases and J by 8 bases, with 10 bases left in between. CDR3 residues: CASSLTAADTIYF. For the CDR3, the DNA is TGTGCCAGCAGCTTAACCGCCGCTGACACCATATATTTT.